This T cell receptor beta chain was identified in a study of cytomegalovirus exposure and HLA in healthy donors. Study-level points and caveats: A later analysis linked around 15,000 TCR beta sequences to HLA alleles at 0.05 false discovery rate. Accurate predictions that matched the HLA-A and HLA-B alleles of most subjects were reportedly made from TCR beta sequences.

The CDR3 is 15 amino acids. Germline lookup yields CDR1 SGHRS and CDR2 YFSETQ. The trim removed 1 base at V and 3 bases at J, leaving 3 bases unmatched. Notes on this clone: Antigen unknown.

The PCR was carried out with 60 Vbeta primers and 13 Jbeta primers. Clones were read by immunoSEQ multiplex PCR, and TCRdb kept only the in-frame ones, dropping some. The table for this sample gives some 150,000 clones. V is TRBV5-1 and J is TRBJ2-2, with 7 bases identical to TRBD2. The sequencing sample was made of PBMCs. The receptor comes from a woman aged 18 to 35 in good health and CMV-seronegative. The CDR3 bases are TGCGCCAGCAGCTTGCTTGCGGGAGACACCGGGGAGCTGTTTTTT. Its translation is CASSLLAGDTGELFF.